A single sample gave rise to the 19 T cell receptor beta chains below, sequenced in a study of response to subunit inactivated influenza vaccine. TCRdb re-called the RT-PCR reads with MiXCR, one entry per CDR3 protein. Of almost 600,000 distinct CDR3 sequences in the sample, 14% were seen once. The source material was PBMCs from blood, sampled roughly 12 days after vaccination. These receptors were obtained from a man between 50 and 59 years old who received an inactivated influenza vaccine.

This clonotype was seen a handful of times. The chain carries TRBV20-1 and TRBJ2-7, with TRBD2 matching 11 bases. The CDR3 covers 15 residues. V lost 3 bases and J lost 3; bases outside the gene matches: 7. Germline V gene lookup returns CDR1 DFQATT and CDR2 SNEGSKA (reference sequence). The CDR3 DNA is TGCAGTGCTAGCCCGGGACTAGCGGCGATCTACGAGCAGTACTTC. Its protein product is CSASPGLAAIYEQYF.

The gene calls are TRBV20-1 and TRBJ1-4, with D possibly being TRBD1 (5 bases). With 3 bases removed from V and 7 bases from J, the gap between germline ends came to 6 bases. The CDR3 consists of 11 residues. Germline values: CDR1 DFQATT, CDR2 SNEGSKA (reference sequence). In DNA, the CDR3 is TGCAGTGCTAGGAGGGGTGAAAAACTGTTTTTT. Translating it yields CSARRGEKLFF.

This chain connects TRBV29-1 to TRBJ2-3; D is unclear. Looked up from germline, CDR1 is SQVTM and CDR2 is ANQGSEA. This CDR3 has 13 amino acids. V shed 5 bases and J shed 5 bases, with 14 bases lying between them. The CDR3 DNA sequence: TGCAGCGTTCCGGGTGGACGGATAGATACGCAGTATTTT. Amino acids: CSVPGGRIDTQYF.

There are many counts of this clonotype. This chain joins TRBV5-1 and TRBJ2-3; the D is unclear. The germline V gene encodes CDR1 SGHRS and CDR2 YFSETQ. The CDR3 is 14 residues long. The germline V and J ends were trimmed by 0 bases and 4 bases, with 9 bases remaining between them. Written as DNA, the CDR3 is TGCGCCAGCAGCTTGGTAGCCGTGGCAGATACGCAGTATTTT. Amino acid sequence: CASSLVAVADTQYF.

V is TRBV6-1 and J is TRBJ2-4; the match to TRBD1 covers 8 bases. Germline CDR1 MNHNS, CDR2 SASEGT. The CDR3 covers 15 residues. V lost 2 bases to trimming and J lost 8 bases; unmatched junction nucleotides: 8. Here the CDR3 reads CASSEPTGAGHIQYF. The CDR3 nucleotides are TGTGCCAGCAGTGAACCGACAGGGGCCGGGCACATTCAGTACTTC.

This clonotype has a handful of counts. The chain recombines TRBV11-2 with TRBJ2-4; D tentatively reads TRBD1 or TRBD2 (5 bases each). This CDR3 region has 19 residues. Germline assignment: CDR1 SGHAT and CDR2 FQNNGV. Trimming removed 3 bases at V and 2 bases at J, with 23 bases between. CDR3 sequence: CASSFWSQGASPTKNIQYF. CDR3 DNA: TGTGCCAGCAGCTTTTGGTCCCAGGGAGCCAGCCCTACCAAAAACATTCAGTACTTC. Based on the CDR3 plus reference TRBV11-2 and TRBJ2-4, the full variable domain is EAGVAQSPRYKIIEKRQSVAFWCNPISGHATLYWYQQILGQGPKLLIQFQNNGVVDDSQLPKDRFSAERLKGVDSTLKIQPAKLEDSAVYLCASSFWSQGASPTKNIQYFGAGTRLSVL.

The rearrangement uses TRBV28 and TRBJ2-3, with D possibly matching TRBD2 (6 bases). V was pared by 7 bases and J by 4 bases, with 12 bases between. The CDR3 is 13 amino acids. From germline, CDR1 is MDHEN and CDR2 SYDVKM. CDR3: CASTHRLADTQYF. CDR3 nucleotides: TGTGCCAGCACCCACCGACTAGCAGATACGCAGTATTTT.

This clonotype was detected a few times. The chain uses TRBV12-3 or TRBV12-4 and TRBJ2-3; 12 bases line up with TRBD2. V lost 8 bases, J lost 4 bases, and 4 bases stayed unmatched. This CDR3 has 14 residues. CDR3 in amino acids: CASVLAGGPDTQYF. The DNA for the CDR3 is TGTGCCAGCGTACTAGCGGGAGGACCAGATACGCAGTATTTT.

The V and J genes are TRBV7-2 and TRBJ1-4; 9 bases map to TRBD1. With V trimmed by 0 bases and J by 0 bases, 2 bases remained unmatched. CDR1 and CDR2 (germline): SGHTA, FQGNSA. The CDR3 runs to 17 residues. The CDR3 nucleotides are TGTGCCAGCAGCTTAGCGGGACAGGGCGCAACTAATGAAAAACTGTTTTTT. Translating it yields CASSLAGQGATNEKLFF.

This clonotype turned up a few times. The chain carries TRBV18 and TRBJ2-3; no definite D call. The CDR3 is 13 amino acids. From germline, CDR1 is KGHSH and CDR2 LQKENI. Trimming pared 4 bases from V and 6 bases from J, leaving 11 bases between. DNA of the CDR3: TGTGCCAGCTCACTCACCTTTGGGGATACGCAGTATTTT. Translated, it gives CASSLTFGDTQYF.

The table lists this clonotype with a few counts. The chain is built from TRBV9 and TRBJ2-3, with D possibly being TRBD2 (5 bases). V was trimmed by 0 bases and J by 2 bases, leaving 10 bases between them. The CDR3 loop spans 15 amino acids. The germline CDR1 and CDR2 sequences are SGDLS and YYNGEE. The CDR3 DNA sequence: TGTGCCAGCAGCGTAGTAGCGAGTCCCACAGATACGCAGTATTTT. It specifies CASSVVASPTDTQYF.

The rearrangement uses TRBV3-1 and TRBJ2-5; a weak D match, TRBD1 (6 bases). Trimming pared 5 bases from V and 2 bases from J, leaving 9 bases between. The CDR3 has 13 residues. CDR1 and CDR2 (germline): LGHDT, YNNKEL (reference sequence). CDR3 sequence (DNA): TGTGCCAGCAGCAACAGGGATCAAGAGACCCAGTACTTC. Translating it yields CASSNRDQETQYF.

This clonotype was recorded a few times. The chain employs TRBV5-5 and TRBJ2-5; 7 bases agree with TRBD2. From germline, CDR1 is SGHKS and CDR2 YYEKEE (reference sequence). V lost 7 bases, J lost 1 base, and 4 bases stayed unmatched. The CDR3 consists of 13 residues. The CDR3 nucleotides are TGTGCCAGCCGACTAGCCCCCCAAGAGACCCAGTACTTC. Its protein is CASRLAPQETQYF.

This clonotype was counted between two and nine times. The chain uses TRBV2 and TRBJ1-1, with 7 bases lining up with TRBD1. The V gene end was trimmed by 5 bases and the J gene end by 7 bases; junction bases not matched to a gene: 4. The CDR3 contains 12 residues. Germline V gene sequence: CDR1 SNHLY, CDR2 FYNNEI. The CDR3 nucleotides are TGTGCCAGCAGTCCCACAGGGGTTGAAGCTTTCTTT. This encodes CASSPTGVEAFF.

This sequence joins TRBV6-1 and TRBJ2-7, with TRBD1 matching over 7 bases. The CDR3 loop spans 15 amino acids. Germline V gene lookup returns CDR1 MNHNS and CDR2 SASEGT. J was trimmed by 3 bases and V by 7 bases; bases with no gene match: 12. The CDR3 loop is CASKNRDRSNYEQYF. The CDR3 nucleotides read TGTGCCAGCAAGAACCGGGACAGATCCAACTACGAGCAGTACTTC.

This clonotype was seen many times. The V gene is TRBV5-1, the J gene TRBJ1-2, with a tentative D call TRBD1 (5 bases). The V gene's germline CDR1 is SGHRS and CDR2 YFSETQ. Trimming pared 0 bases from V and 8 bases from J, leaving 23 bases between. The CDR3 spans 17 residues. The CDR3: CASSLEARYDSVGGYTF. In DNA form, the CDR3 reads TGCGCCAGCAGCTTGGAGGCGCGCTACGACAGCGTAGGCGGCTACACCTTC.

The V and J genes are TRBV27 and TRBJ2-7; 9 nucleotides agree with TRBD2. The CDR3 has 15 residues. The germline V gene has CDR1 MNHEY and CDR2 SMNVEV (reference sequence). V was clipped by 5 bases and J by 7 bases; unmatched bases: 12. The CDR3 nucleotides are TGTGCCAGCAGTCCGCCAGCGGGGGGACAAAATGAGCAGTACTTC. Translating it yields CASSPPAGGQNEQYF.

This clonotype has more than one count but fewer than ten. The chain combines TRBV20-1 with TRBJ2-7, with 9 bases that match TRBD2. V lost 0 bases and J lost 3; bases outside the gene matches: 6. CDR3 length: 15 amino acids. Germline-derived CDR1 and CDR2 are DFQATT and SNEGSKA (reference sequence). CDR3 coding DNA: TGCAGTGCTAGAGATTGGCTAGCGGGACACTACGAGCAGTACTTC. Its protein product is CSARDWLAGHYEQYF.

This clonotype was counted only a few times. The V gene is TRBV20-1, the J gene TRBJ2-3; 8 bases agree with TRBD2. Germline values: CDR1 DFQATT, CDR2 SNEGSKA (reference sequence). The CDR3 has 17 amino acids. Germline trimming cut 0 bases from V and 8 bases from J; bases unmatched to any gene: 16. This CDR3 is CSARDLRRAGDVTTQYF. Here the CDR3 DNA reads TGCAGTGCTAGAGATCTAAGGCGAGCGGGAGATGTTACTACGCAGTATTTT.